This T cell receptor (beta chain) came from a study of CD8 T cells in Susac syndrome. Study-wide results and limits: As the study acknowledged, the number of individuals who were part of its TCR sequencing and HLA analysis was relatively small.

The authors reverse transcribed roughly 0.5 to 1 ug RNA with random hexamers. It was immunoSEQ multiplex PCR that amplified TCR beta CDR3 across 54 Vbeta and 13 Jbeta. MiXCR, applied by TCRdb to the immunoSEQ multiplex PCR reads, yields one record per CDR3 protein. The data contain over 150,000 distinct CDR3 sequences, 90% to 95% of them seen just once; the ten biggest clones take up 0.093%. TEMRA cells were enriched by FACS, while CD8+ and CD4+ T cells were obtained through a negative isolation that was performed magnetically. The CDR3 contains 15 residues. Germline lookup yields CDR1 SGDLS and CDR2 YYNGEE. Trimming shortened V by 3 bases and J by 2 bases, and 13 bases separated the two germline ends. For this clonotype: Antigen unknown.

V and J are TRBV9 and TRBJ2-3; tentatively, D is TRBD2 (5 bases). This clonotype originated in a human donor with multiple sclerosis. What was sequenced was CD4+ T cells from PBMCs. The CDR3 nucleotides read TGTGCCAGCAGCGCTACGAGCGGTCCCACAGATACGCAGTATTTT. Translating it yields CASSATSGPTDTQYF. Together with reference TRBV9 and TRBJ2-3, the CDR3 gives the full variable domain: DSGVTQTPKHLITATGQRVTLRCSPRSGDLSVYWYQQSLDQGLQFLIQYYNGEERAKGNILERFSAQQFPDLHSELNLSSLELGDSALYFCASSATSGPTDTQYFGPGTRLTVL.